The TCR beta chain described here comes from a study of beta chain features in type 1 diabetes. Germline-derived CDR1 and CDR2 are MNHEY and SVGAGI. This CDR3 has 13 amino acids. As concerns this clone: Antigen unknown.

Study-wide results and caveats: Within the patient group, naive, central memory and Treg TCRB repertoires appeared more similar to each other than within healthy donors. Significant though moderate, a shortening of TCRB CDR3s appeared in all four CD4+ subsets of Type 1 diabetes patients.

Every participating donor gave one draw, a heparinised blood sample averaging roughly 0.12 L. The study reverse transcribed the entire isolated RNA, so it sequenced expressed TCRB transcripts. The repertoire was sequenced with immunoSEQ multiplex PCR; TCRdb's copy has only in-frame clones and lacks some. The data show just over 150,000 clones, with approximately 12% seen just once and around 2% held by the top ten. The chain has TRBV6-5 and TRBJ2-1, with 8 bases fitting TRBD2. This sequence was found in a man in his late teens or twenties in good health. Sequencing was carried out using central memory CD4+ T cells from blood. The chain's CDR3 is CAERESSYNEQFF. The CDR3, as DNA: TGTGCTGAGCGGGAGAGCTCCTACAATGAGCAGTTCTTC.